Below, one TCR beta chain is given with its context. Treatment: around 19 received Ad26.COV2.S at low or high dose, single or two shots; about 5 received placebo; per-sample allocation not given. Specimen acquisition occurred on day 63 following the initial vaccine or placebo injection. The CDR3 is 15 residues long. With 4 bases removed from V and 2 bases from J, the gap between germline ends came to 16 bases. Per germline, CDR1 SGHRS and CDR2 YFSETQ. Using immunoSEQ multiplex PCR, the repertoire was profiled, and TCRdb retains in-frame clones only, with some absent. The table includes about 480,000 clones, around 88% detected once. This record belongs to a study of Ad26.COV2.S vaccination and SARS-CoV-2 variants.

The material was peripheral blood, obtained in a trial of Ad26.COV2.S vaccine versus placebo. The chain is built from TRBV5-1 and TRBJ2-7; tentatively, D is TRBD1 (7 bases). This clonotype was sampled from a person aged 18-65 years who received the Ad26.COV2.S COVID-19 vaccine or a placebo. Here the CDR3 DNA reads TGCGCCAGCAGCCCGCGCGGGGACAGAACCTACGAGCAGTACTTC. Translating it yields CASSPRGDRTYEQYF.